Here is one TCR beta chain with its context. The target antigen is unknown. Investigators reverse transcribed all isolated RNA, so they sequenced expressed TCRB transcripts. Sequenced by immunoSEQ multiplex PCR; TCRdb stores in-frame clones only, minus some. The table includes about 660,000 clones, about 14% detected once. From germline, CDR1 is MNHEY and CDR2 SVGAGI. The CDR3 runs to 15 residues. V lost 5 bases and J lost 3, with 16 bases in between. The data are from a study of beta chain features in type 1 diabetes. Study-wide results and limits: Type 1 diabetes patients had moderately but significantly shorter TCRB CDR3s in all four CD4+ subsets. More deletions and fewer insertions at VDJ junctions were found in patients with type 1 diabetes.

The source material was naive CD4+ T cells from blood. The chain has TRBV6-5 and TRBJ1-2; TRBD1 might be the D (6 bases). The sequence derives from a man between 18 and 35 years old with type 1 diabetes. The DNA of the CDR3 is TGTGCCAGCAGTCCAACAGGGAGTCTCGACTATGGCTACACCTTC. Translation gives CASSPTGSLDYGYTF.